Below, one T cell receptor beta chain is given with its context. This sample is part of a study of blood T cell repertoires in COVID-19. V shed 2 bases and J 5 bases; nucleotides not matched to a gene: 5. Per the germline V gene, CDR1 is KGHDR and CDR2 is SFDVKD. The CDR3 extends over 14 amino acids. Assay: immunoSEQ multiplex PCR; the TCRdb copy retains only in-frame clones and omits some. The sample lists 200,000 to 300,000 clones; roughly nine tenths were seen once. The sequencing sample was made of peripheral blood. This clonotype was sampled from a man in his 60s who had recovered from COVID-19. The chain couples TRBV24-1 to TRBJ2-7; TRBD1 aligns across 7 bases. CDR3 region: CATSDWDSPNEQYF. CDR3 nucleotides: TGTGCCACCAGTGATTGGGACAGTCCCAACGAGCAGTACTTC.